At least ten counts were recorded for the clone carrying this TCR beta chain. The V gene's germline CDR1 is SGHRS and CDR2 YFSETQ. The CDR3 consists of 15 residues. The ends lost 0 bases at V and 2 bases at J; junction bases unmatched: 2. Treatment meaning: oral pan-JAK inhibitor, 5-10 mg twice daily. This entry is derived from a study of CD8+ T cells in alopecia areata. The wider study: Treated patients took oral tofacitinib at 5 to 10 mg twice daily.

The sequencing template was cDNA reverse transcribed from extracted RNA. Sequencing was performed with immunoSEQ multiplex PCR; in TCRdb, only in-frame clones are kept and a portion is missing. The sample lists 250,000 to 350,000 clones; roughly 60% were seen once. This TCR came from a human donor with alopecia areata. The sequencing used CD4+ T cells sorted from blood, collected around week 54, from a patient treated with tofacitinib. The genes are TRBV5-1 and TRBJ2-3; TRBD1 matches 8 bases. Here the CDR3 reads CASSLEDRATDTQYF. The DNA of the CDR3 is TGCGCCAGCAGCTTGGAGGACAGGGCCACAGATACGCAGTATTTT.